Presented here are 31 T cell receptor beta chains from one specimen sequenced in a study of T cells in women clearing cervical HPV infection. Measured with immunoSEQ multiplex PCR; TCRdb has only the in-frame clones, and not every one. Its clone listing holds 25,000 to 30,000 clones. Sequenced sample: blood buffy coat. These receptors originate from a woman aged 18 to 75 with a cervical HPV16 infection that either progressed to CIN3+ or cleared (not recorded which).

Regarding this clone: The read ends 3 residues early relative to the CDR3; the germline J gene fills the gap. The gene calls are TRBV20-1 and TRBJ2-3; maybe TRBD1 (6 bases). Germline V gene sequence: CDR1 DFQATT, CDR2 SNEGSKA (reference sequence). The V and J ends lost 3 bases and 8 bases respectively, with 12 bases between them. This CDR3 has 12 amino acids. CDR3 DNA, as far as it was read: TGCAGTGCTAGGGACAGATCTCTTACG. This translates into CSARDRSLT. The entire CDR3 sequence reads CSARDRSLTQYF.

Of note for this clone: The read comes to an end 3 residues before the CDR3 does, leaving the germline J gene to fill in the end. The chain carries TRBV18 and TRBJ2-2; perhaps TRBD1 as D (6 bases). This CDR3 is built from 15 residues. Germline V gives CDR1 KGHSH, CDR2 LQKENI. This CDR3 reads CASSPLGAGSEKLFF. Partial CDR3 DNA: TGTGCCAGCTCACCGCTGGGGGCGGGCAGTGAAAAG.

The covered CDR3 bases are TGTGCCAGCTCACCACCAGGACAGGGGCCCGCTGGTTACGAG. Protein: CASSPPGQGPAGYE. The whole CDR3 is CASSPPGQGPAGYEQYF. The gene calls are TRBV18 and TRBJ2-7, with 9 bases aligning to TRBD1. The CDR3 is cut off 3 residues early in the read; its end comes from the germline J gene. CDR1 and CDR2 from the germline V gene are KGHSH and LQKENI. This CDR3 comprises 17 residues. V dropped 0 bases and J dropped 4; count of bases not matched to a gene: 10.

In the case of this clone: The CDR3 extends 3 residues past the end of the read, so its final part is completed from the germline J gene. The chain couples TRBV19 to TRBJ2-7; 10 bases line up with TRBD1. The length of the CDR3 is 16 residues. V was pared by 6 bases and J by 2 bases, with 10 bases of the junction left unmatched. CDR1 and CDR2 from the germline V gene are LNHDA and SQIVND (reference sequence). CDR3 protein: CASSPASTGGAYEQYF. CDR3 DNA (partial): TGTGCCAGTAGCCCCGCCTCGACAGGGGGCGCCTACGAG. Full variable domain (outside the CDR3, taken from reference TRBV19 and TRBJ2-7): DGGITQSPKYLFRKEGQNVTLSCEQNLNHDAMYWYRQDPGQGLRLIYYSQIVNDFQKGDIAEGYSVSREKKESFPLTVTSAQKNPTAFYLCASSPASTGGAYEQYFGPGTRLTVT.

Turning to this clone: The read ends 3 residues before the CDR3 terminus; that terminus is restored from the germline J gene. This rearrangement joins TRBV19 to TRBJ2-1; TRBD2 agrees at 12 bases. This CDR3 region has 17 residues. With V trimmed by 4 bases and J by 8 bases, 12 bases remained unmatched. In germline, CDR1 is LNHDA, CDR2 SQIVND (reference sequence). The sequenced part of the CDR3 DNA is TGTGCCAGTAGTAGGAAGACTAGCGGGGGCCCAAGGGATGAG. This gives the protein CASSRKTSGGPRDE. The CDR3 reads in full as CASSRKTSGGPRDEQFF.

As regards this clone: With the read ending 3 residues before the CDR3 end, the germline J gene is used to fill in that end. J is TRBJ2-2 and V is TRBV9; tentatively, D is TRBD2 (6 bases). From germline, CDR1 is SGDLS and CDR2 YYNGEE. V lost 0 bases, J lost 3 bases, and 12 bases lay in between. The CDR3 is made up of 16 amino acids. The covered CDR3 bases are TGTGCCAGCAGCGTAGGGGTGGGGGGATACACCGGGGAG. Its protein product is CASSVGVGGYTGE. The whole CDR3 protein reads CASSVGVGGYTGELFF.

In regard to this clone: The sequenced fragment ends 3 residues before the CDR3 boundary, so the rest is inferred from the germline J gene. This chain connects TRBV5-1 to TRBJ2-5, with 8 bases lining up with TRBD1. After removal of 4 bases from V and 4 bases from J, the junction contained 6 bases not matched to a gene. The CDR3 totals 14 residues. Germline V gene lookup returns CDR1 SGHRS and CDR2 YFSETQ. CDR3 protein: CASSPGQGAETQYF. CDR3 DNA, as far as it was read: TGCGCCAGCAGCCCTGGACAGGGTGCAGAGACC.

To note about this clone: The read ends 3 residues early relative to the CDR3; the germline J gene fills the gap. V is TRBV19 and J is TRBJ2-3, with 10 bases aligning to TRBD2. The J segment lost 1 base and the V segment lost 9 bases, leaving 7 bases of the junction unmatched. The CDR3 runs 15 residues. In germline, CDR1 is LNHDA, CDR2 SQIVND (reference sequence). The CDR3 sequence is CASSGLAVGTDTQYF. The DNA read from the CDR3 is TGTGCCAGCTCAGGACTAGCGGTCGGCACAGATACG.

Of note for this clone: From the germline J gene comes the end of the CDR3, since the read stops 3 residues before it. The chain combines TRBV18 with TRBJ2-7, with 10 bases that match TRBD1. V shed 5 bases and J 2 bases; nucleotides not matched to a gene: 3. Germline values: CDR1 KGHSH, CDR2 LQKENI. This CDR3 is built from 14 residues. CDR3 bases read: TGTGCCAGCTCATGGACAGGGGGTACCTACGAG. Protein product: CASSWTGGTYE. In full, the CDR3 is CASSWTGGTYEQYF.

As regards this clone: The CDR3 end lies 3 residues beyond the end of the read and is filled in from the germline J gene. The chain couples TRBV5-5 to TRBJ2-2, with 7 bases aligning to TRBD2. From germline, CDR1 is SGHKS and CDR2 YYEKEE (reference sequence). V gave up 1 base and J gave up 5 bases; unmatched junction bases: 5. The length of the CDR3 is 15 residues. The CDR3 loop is CASSLSGNPTGELFF. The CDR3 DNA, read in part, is TGTGCCAGCAGCTTGAGCGGGAATCCAACCGGGGAG.

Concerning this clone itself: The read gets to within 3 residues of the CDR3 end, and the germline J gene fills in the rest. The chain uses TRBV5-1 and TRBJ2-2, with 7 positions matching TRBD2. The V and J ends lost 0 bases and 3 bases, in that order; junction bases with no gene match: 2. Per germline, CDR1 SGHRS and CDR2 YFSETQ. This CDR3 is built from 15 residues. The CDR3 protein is CASSLVAGDTGELFF. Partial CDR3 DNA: TGCGCCAGCAGCTTGGTGGCGGGGGACACCGGGGAG.

The sequenced part of the CDR3 DNA is TGTGCCAGCTCACGCACAAGCAATCAGCCC. This codes for CASSRTSNQP. The entire CDR3 protein reads CASSRTSNQPQHF. The rearrangement links TRBV18 to TRBJ1-5, with D hard to call. The read falls 3 residues short of the CDR3 end, and the missing part is taken from the germline J gene. The CDR3 sequence is 13 residues long. V was cut by 4 bases and J by 1 base, with 5 bases left in between. Looked up from germline, CDR1 is KGHSH and CDR2 is LQKENI.

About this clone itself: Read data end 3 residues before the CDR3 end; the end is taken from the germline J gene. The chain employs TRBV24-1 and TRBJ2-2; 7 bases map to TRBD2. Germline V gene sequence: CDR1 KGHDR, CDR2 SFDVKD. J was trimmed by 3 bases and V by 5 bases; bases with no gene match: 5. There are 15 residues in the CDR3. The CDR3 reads CATSAASGYTGELFF. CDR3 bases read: TGTGCCACCAGTGCGGCTAGCGGCTACACCGGGGAG.

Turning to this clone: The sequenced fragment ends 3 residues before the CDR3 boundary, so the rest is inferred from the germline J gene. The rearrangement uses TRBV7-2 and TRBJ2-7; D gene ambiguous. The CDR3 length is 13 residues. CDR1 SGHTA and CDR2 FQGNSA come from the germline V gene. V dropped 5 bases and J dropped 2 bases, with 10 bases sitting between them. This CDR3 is CASSLNRAYEQYF. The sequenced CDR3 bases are TGTGCCAGCAGCCTAAATCGGGCCTACGAG.

This CDR3 is CSAKDRGGTLNSPLHF. The sequenced CDR3 bases are TGCAGTGCGAAGGACAGGGGAGGGACACTCAATTCACCC. This chain joins TRBV20-1 and TRBJ1-6; 9 bases map to TRBD1. The read halts 3 residues ahead of the CDR3 end, with the missing end drawn from the germline J gene. This CDR3 contains 16 residues. The V segment lost 6 bases and the J segment 7 bases; nucleotides outside the gene matches: 13. Germline-derived CDR1 and CDR2 are DFQATT and SNEGSKA (reference sequence).

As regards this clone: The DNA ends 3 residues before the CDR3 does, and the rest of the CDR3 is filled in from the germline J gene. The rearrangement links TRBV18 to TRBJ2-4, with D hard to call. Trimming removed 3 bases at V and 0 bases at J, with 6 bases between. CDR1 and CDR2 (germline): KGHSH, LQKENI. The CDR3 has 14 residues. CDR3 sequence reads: CASSPALAKNIQYF. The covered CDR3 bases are TGTGCCAGCTCACCGGCTCTAGCCAAAAACATT. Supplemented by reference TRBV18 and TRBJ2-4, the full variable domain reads NAGVMQNPRHLVRRRGQEARLRCSPMKGHSHVYWYRQLPEEGLKFMVYLQKENIIDESGMPKERFSAEFPKEGPSILRIQQVVRGDSAAYFCASSPALAKNIQYFGAGTRLSVL.

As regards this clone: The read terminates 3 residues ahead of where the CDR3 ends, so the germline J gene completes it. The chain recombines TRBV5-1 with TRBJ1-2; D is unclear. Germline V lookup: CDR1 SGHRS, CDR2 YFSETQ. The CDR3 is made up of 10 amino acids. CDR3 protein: CARIEGGYTF. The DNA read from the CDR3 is TGCGCCAGGATAGAGGGCGGC.

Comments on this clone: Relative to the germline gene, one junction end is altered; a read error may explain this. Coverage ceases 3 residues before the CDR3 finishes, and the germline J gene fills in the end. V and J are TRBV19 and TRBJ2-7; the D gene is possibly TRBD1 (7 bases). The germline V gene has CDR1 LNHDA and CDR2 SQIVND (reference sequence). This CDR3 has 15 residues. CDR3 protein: CAGSTGDSPRYEQYF. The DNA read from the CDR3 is TGTGCCGGTAGTACGGGGGACAGTCCGCGTTACGAG.

The sequenced part of the CDR3 DNA is TGTGCCAGCAGCTTAGAGGCGAGGGGGACCTACGAG. This sequence encodes CASSLEARGTYE. The whole CDR3 sequence is CASSLEARGTYEQYF. The chain has TRBV7-6 and TRBJ2-7; D possibly corresponds to TRBD1 (6 bases). The sequence runs out 3 residues before the end of the CDR3; the remainder is reconstructed from the germline J gene. V lost 1 base, J lost 2 bases, and 12 bases lay in between. Germline CDR1 reads SGHVS; CDR2 reads FNYEAQ. This CDR3 contains 15 residues.

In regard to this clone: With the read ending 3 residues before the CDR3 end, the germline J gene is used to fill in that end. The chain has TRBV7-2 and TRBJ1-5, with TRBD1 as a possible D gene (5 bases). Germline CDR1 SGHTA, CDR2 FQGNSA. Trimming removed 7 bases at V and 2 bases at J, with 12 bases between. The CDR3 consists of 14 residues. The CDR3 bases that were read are TGTGCCAGCACTTCGGCACAGGGCAATCAGCCC. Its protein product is CASTSAQGNQP. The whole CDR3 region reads CASTSAQGNQPQHF.

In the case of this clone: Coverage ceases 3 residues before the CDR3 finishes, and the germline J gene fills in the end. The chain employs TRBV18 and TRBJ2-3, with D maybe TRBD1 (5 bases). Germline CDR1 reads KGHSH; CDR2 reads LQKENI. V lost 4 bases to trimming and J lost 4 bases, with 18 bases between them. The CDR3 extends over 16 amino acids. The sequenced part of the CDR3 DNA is TGTGCCAGCTCACGCAGAAGGGGCGCCCAGGCAGATACG. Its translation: CASSRRRGAQADT. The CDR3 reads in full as CASSRRRGAQADTQYF.

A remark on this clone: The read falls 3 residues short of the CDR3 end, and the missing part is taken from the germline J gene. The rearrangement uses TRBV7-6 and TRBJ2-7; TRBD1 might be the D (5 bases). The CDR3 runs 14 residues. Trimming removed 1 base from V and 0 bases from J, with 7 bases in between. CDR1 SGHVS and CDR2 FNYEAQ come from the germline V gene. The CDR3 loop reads CASSLGQNSYEQYF. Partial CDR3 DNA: TGTGCCAGCAGCTTAGGACAGAACTCCTACGAG.

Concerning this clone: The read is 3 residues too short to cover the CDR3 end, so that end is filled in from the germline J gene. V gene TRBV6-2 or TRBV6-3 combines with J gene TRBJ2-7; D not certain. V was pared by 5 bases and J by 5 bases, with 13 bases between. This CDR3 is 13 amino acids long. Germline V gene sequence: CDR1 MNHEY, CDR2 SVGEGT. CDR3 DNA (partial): TGTGCCAGCAGTGTAGGGCAGGCCGACGAG. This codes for CASSVGQADE. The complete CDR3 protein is CASSVGQADEQYF.

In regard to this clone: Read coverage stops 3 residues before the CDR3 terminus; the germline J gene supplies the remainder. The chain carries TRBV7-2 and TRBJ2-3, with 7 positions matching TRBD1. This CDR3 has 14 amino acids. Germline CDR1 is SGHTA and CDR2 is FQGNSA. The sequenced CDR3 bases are TGTGCCAGCACCCCTCGGGCAGGGGGAGAGACG. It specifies CASTPRAGGET. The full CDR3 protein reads CASTPRAGGETQYF. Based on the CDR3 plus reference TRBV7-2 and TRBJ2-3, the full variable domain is GAGVSQSPSNKVTEKGKDVELRCDPISGHTALYWYRQSLGQGLEFLIYFQGNSAPDKSGLPSDRFSAERTGGSVSTLTIQRTQQEDSAVYLCASTPRAGGETQYFGPGTRLTVL.

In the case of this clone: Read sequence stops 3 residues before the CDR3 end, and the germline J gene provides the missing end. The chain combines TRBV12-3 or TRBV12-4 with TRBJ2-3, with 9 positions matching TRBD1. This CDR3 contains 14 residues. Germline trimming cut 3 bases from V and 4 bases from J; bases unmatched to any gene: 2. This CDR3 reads CASSLRTGADTQYF. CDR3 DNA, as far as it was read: TGTGCCAGCAGTTTGAGGACAGGGGCAGATACG.

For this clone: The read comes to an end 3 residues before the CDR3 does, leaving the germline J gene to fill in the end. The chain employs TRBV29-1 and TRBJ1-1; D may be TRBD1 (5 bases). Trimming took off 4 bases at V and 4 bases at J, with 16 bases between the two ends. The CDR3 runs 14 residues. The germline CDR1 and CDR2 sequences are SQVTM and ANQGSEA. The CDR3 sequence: CSVVQASGGTEAFF. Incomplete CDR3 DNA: TGCAGCGTTGTTCAGGCCTCGGGGGGCACTGAA.

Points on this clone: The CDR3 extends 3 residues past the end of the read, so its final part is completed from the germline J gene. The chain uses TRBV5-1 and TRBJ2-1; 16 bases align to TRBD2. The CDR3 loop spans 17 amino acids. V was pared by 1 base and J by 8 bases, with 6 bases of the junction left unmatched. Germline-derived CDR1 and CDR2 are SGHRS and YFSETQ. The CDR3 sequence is CASSLPGTSGRGHEQFF. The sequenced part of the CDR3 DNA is TGCGCCAGCAGCTTGCCCGGGACTAGCGGGAGGGGGCATGAG.

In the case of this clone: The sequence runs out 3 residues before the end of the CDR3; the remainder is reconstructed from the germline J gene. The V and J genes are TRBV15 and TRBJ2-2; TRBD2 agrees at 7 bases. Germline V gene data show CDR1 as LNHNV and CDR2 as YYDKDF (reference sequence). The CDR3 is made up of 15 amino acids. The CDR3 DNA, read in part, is TGTGCCACCAGCGGCCGGGAGGACTCTAATGAAAAG. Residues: CATSGREDSNEK. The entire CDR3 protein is CATSGREDSNEKLFF.

The sequenced part of the CDR3 DNA is TGTGCCAGCAGCTTGGGACTAGCGGGAGGTTGGTCCCTGGGGACC. Protein product: CASSLGLAGGWSLGT. From start to end, the CDR3 is CASSLGLAGGWSLGTQYF. The chain recombines TRBV13 with TRBJ2-5; 15 positions agree with TRBD2. The read ends 3 residues early relative to the CDR3; the germline J gene fills the gap. The CDR3 loop spans 18 amino acids. V lost 3 bases, J lost 7 bases, and 12 bases stayed unmatched. CDR1 is PRHDT, CDR2 FYEKMQ, per germline (reference sequence).

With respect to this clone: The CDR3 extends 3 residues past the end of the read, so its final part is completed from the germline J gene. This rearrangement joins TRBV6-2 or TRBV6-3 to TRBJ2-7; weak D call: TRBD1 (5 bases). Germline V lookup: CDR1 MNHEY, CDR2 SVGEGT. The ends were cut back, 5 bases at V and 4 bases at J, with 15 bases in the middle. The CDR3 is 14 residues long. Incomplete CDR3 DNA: TGTGCCAGCAGTATCACGACAGTCCCTTACGAG. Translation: CASSITTVPYE. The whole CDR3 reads CASSITTVPYEQYF.

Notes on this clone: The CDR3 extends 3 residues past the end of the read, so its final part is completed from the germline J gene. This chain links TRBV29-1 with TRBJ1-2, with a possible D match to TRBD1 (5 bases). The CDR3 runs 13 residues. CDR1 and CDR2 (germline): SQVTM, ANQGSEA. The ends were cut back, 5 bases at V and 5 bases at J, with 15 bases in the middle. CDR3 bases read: TGCAGCGTTAGGGAAGAAGGGGTTTATGGC. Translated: CSVREEGVYG. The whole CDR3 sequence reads CSVREEGVYGYTF.